This TCR beta chain was sequenced in a study of blood T cell repertoires in COVID-19. Turning to the study itself: Specimens from acute and convalescent COVID-19 originated in the United States, Italy and Spain. Sample material is recorded as cDNA or gDNA derived from T cells, B-cell-depleted T cells, or PBMCs.

Libraries were prepared by immunoSEQ multiplex PCR; TCRdb keeps only in-frame clonotypes and omits some of them. This repertoire shows about 17,000 clones, about nine tenths found once; its top ten account for less than 20%. Sequencing was carried out using peripheral blood. The clonotype was recovered from a man in his fifties or sixties with active COVID-19.

The CDR3 is CASLRKGAANTGELFF. CDR3 sequence (DNA): TGTGCCAGCCTCCGAAAGGGGGCCGCGAACACCGGGGAGCTGTTTTTT. The chain combines TRBV25-1 with TRBJ2-2; 7 bases fit TRBD1. The CDR3 covers 16 residues. V was pared by 8 bases and J by 0 bases, with 9 bases of the junction left unmatched. CDR1 MGHDK and CDR2 SYGVNS come from the germline V gene.